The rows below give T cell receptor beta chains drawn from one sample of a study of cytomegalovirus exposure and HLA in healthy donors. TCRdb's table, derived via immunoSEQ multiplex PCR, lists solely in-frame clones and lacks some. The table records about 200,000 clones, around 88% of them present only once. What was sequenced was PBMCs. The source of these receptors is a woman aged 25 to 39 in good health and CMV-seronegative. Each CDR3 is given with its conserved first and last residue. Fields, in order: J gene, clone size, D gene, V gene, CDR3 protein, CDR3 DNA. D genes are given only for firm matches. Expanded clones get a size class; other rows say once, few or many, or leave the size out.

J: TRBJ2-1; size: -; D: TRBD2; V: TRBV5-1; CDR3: CASSSTLAGGLFF; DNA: TGCGCCAGCAGCTCTACACTAGCGGGAGGGTTGTTCTTC
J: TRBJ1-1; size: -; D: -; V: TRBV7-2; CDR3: CASSFMNTEAFF; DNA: TGTGCCAGCAGCTTCATGAACACTGAAGCTTTCTTT
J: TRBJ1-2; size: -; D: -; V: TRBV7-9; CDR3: CASSLQGSSYGYTF; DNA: TGTGCCAGCAGCTTACAGGGAAGTTCCTATGGCTACACCTTC
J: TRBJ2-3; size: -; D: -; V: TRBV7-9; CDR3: CASSPSSGKGDTQYF; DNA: TGTGCCAGCAGCCCCTCGTCGGGGAAGGGAGATACGCAGTATTTT
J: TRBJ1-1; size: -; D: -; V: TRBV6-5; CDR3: CASSFSGLLTGAFF; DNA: TGTGCCAGCAGTTTCTCGGGACTCCTGACGGGAGCTTTCTTT
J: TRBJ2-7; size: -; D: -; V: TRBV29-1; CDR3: CSVVGIVGLRGYEQYF; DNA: TGCAGCGTTGTAGGGATTGTCGGACTCAGAGGCTACGAGCAGTACTTC
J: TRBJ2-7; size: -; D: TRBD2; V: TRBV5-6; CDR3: CASSLVTGRGEQYF; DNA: TGTGCCAGCAGCTTGGTCACGGGGCGGGGGGAGCAGTACTTC
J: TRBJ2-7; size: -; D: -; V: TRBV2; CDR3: CANSREYASYEQYF; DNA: TGTGCCAACAGCAGGGAATATGCTTCCTACGAGCAGTACTTC
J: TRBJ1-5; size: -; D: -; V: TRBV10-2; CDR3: CASSQGSNQPQHF; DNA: TGCGCCAGTTCACAGGGAAGCAATCAGCCCCAGCATTTT
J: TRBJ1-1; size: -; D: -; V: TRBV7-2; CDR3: CASSNRVAEAFF; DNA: TGTGCCAGCAGCAACAGGGTGGCTGAAGCTTTCTTT
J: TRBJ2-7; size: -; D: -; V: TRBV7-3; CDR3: CASSLTVLDEQYF; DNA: TGTGCCAGCAGCCTGACAGTTCTCGACGAGCAGTACTTC
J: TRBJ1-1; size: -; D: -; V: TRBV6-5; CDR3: CASSRTVTGTEAFF; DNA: TGTGCCAGCAGTCGGACGGTCACGGGGACTGAAGCTTTCTTT
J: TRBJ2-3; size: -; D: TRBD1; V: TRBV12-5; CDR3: CASGLASLRRTGVFVDTQYF; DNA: TGTGCTAGTGGTTTGGCAAGCCTACGAAGGACAGGGGTGTTCGTTGATACGCAGTATTTT
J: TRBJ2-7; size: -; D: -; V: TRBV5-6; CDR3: CASSLVEWPGEQYF; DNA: TGTGCCAGCAGCTTGGTGGAGTGGCCCGGCGAGCAGTACTTC
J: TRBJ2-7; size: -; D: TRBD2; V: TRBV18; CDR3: CASSATSGSYEQYF; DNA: TGTGCCAGCTCGGCTACTAGCGGGAGTTACGAGCAGTACTTC
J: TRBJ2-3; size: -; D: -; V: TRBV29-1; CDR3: CSVETFQTSTDTQYF; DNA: TGCAGCGTTGAAACGTTCCAGACAAGCACAGATACGCAGTATTTT
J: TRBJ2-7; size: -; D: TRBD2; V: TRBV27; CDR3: CASSHRGDSYEQYF; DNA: TGTGCCAGCAGTCACCGGGGGGACTCCTACGAGCAGTACTTC
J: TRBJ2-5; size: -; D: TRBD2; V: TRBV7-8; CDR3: CASSSLSGRGQETQYF; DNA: TGTGCCAGCAGCTCCCTTAGCGGGAGGGGTCAAGAGACCCAGTACTTC
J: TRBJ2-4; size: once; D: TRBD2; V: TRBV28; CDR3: CASTSSGGAKNIQYF; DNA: TGTGCCAGCACATCTTCCGGGGGGGCCAAAAACATTCAGTACTTC
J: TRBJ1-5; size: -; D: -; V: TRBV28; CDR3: CASSLRPQHF; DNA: TGTGCCAGCAGCCTACGTCCCCAGCATTTT
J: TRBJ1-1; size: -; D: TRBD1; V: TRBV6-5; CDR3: CASSYARMKGGAGAFF; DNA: TGTGCCAGCAGTTACGCACGGATGAAAGGGGGCGCAGGGGCTTTCTTT